A selection of T cell receptor beta chains follows, all from one sample in a study of OX40 agonist ivuxolimab in advanced cancers. Some clones are missing from TCRdb's copy, which holds only in-frame ones; the method was immunoSEQ multiplex PCR. This table has approximately 33,000 clones, around 85% appearing once. The sample consisted of CD4+ or CD8+ T cells sorted from blood, taken in a trial of the OX40 agonist ivuxolimab. The receptors shown here come from an adult with an advanced solid tumor such as melanoma, head and neck, liver or kidney cancer. Each CDR3 is given with its conserved first and last residue. Fields, in order: V gene, J gene, CDR3 protein.

TRBV27	TRBJ2-1	CASKGLAGLSYNEQFF
TRBV27	TRBJ1-5	CASSLVATYQPQHF
TRBV27	TRBJ1-1	CASSLKGANTEAFF
TRBV5-6	TRBJ2-1	CASSSTAGGWEQFF
TRBV14	TRBJ2-2	CASSQAGERNTGELFF
TRBV4-1	TRBJ1-2	CASSQGGTGGLYGYTF
TRBV19	TRBJ1-1	CASRVGTALNTEAFF
TRBV4-3	TRBJ2-7	CASSQDGGRGGHEQYF
TRBV30	TRBJ1-1	CAWRGQGYTEAFF
TRBV5-5	TRBJ2-2	CASSLDQINTGELFF
TRBV6-5	TRBJ2-5	CASSSLGRGETQYF
TRBV5-8	TRBJ2-3	CASSPRDPAEF
TRBV4-1	TRBJ2-5	CASSQDRTGLGDETQYF
TRBV5-1	TRBJ2-1	CASSGGLAGSSEQFF
TRBV7-6	TRBJ2-3	CASSERDRGGPDTQYF
TRBV15	TRBJ2-5	CATSRDSFGGPGETQYF
TRBV6-1	TRBJ2-1	CASSVLAEVGAYNEQFF
TRBV9	TRBJ2-7	CASSVGQGATYEQYF
TRBV18	TRBJ1-2	CASSLGQTWDGYTF
TRBV27	TRBJ2-7	CASSSSLAGYYEQYF
TRBV13	TRBJ2-7	CASSLGGGWSYEQYF
TRBV4-3	TRBJ2-4	CASSQVVSTRNIQYF
TRBV19	TRBJ2-7	CASSIGAGPYEQYF
TRBV6-5	TRBJ2-1	CASSYGLAGNNEQFF
TRBV9	TRBJ2-1	CASSVAGDNEQFF
TRBV6-1	TRBJ1-1	CASSYGPEAFF
TRBV14	TRBJ1-5	CASRGPAGGHENQPQHF
TRBV6-4	TRBJ2-6	CASSEDNSGANVLTF
TRBV6-4	TRBJ2-3	CASSEVGGTDTQYF
TRBV27	TRBJ2-3	CASSSTYHSTDTQYF
TRBV7-3	TRBJ1-5	CASSPDGVNQPQHF
TRBV2	TRBJ2-7	CASSEGTGLEQYF
TRBV6-6	TRBJ2-5	CASSYLLGRLQETQYF
TRBV13	TRBJ2-7	CASSLSYEQYF
TRBV5-8	TRBJ2-1	CASSLGGRVQFF
TRBV10-2	TRBJ2-7	CASSESGGAFYEQYF
TRBV29-1	TRBJ2-7	CSVETGQGSYEQYF
TRBV27	TRBJ2-7	CASSLAGPSSYEQYF
TRBV5-5	TRBJ2-2	CASSLTGTSGSGGELFF
TRBV28	TRBJ1-5	CASSLSSGWNQPQHF
TRBV6-1	TRBJ2-1	CASRKGLLYEQFF
TRBV7-9	TRBJ2-1	CASTLPLAGEQFF
TRBV29-1	TRBJ1-2	CSVAHLYGYTF
TRBV4-3	TRBJ1-1	CASSQETGMNTEAFF
TRBV28	TRBJ2-5	CASSLGETQYF
TRBV28	TRBJ1-1	CASRDRGNTEAFF
TRBV5-4	TRBJ1-6	CASSLVLEFGRVNSPLHF
TRBV7-9	TRBJ2-3	CASSASSGRDTDTQYF
TRBV28	TRBJ2-3	CASSESRAGGTDTQYF
TRBV12-2	TRBJ2-7	CASRLEGLESSYEQYF
TRBV4-1	TRBJ2-1	CASSQARASGDEQFF
TRBV28	TRBJ2-1	CASLGYNEQFF